This entry is about one T cell receptor (beta chain). Its binding antigen is unknown. Qualities for individual bases were not recorded, and no much larger clone is one base off. This entry comes from a study of cytomegalovirus exposure and HLA in healthy donors (dated by TCRdb to the late 2010s). The study in broad terms: In an earlier analysis of roughly 500 of the donors, about 260 Gb of sequence data and 90 million to 120 million unique TCR beta sequences from 180 million or so T cells were reported. To predict cytomegalovirus infection status, the study brought together high-throughput TCR immunosequencing, statistical association of individual TCRs with disease status, and machine learning. A later analysis re-examined previously published TCR beta repertoires from hundreds of donors and added high-resolution HLA genotyping to investigate patterns of TCR occurrence. The study aimed to test whether cataloging public T cell receptors could reveal signatures of past pathogen exposure. In the later analysis, no new phenotypic data were used to find candidate immune exposures; instead, reliance was placed on TCR beta sequences and their occurrence across donors. Alongside the repertoire data, information on donor age, sex, ethnicity and CMV serostatus was compiled. All discovery cohort repertoires had been generated using a single sequencing platform. In a later genetic analysis, genome-wide SNP genotypes for about three fifths of the roughly 670 donors were used, and that subset was treated as a discovery cohort. The T cell repertoires of some 700 subjects were profiled by immunosequencing and related to cytomegalovirus serostatus. The genetic ancestry cluster associated with self-reported Caucasian donors included about four fifths of the roughly 400 genotyped donors. In addition to the first cohort of 666 subjects, a separate validation cohort of approximately 120 different subjects was used. Roughly 300 gigabases of sequencing data and tens of millions of unique TCR sequences were included in an early release covering about 700 HLA-typed donors. HLA typing covered class I and class II loci at four-digit resolution. Across 398 genotyped donors of the cohort, an average of roughly 250,000 unique TCR beta nucleotide sequences per donor were sequenced, and approximately 17% of those sequences were non-productive. Because of strong linkage in the cohort, four or five DR-DQ haplotypes were treated as single units for association and clustering. In an earlier analysis of 587 of the donors, high-throughput TCR beta sequencing was used to judge whether each TCR beta V gene segment behaved as functional or pseudogenic. Typing coverage differed by locus: A, B, C, DRB1 and DQB1 were typed in about 629-630 donors, DQA1 in roughly 500, DPA1 in approximately 610, and DPB1 in 472. The investigation overall reported the following: The only immune exposure information available for the cohort was CMV serostatus. Cytomegalovirus status was reported to be diagnosed by the classifier with high specificity and sensitivity in both the original and validation cohorts. A cluster of highly shared sequence variants was judged likely to be a technical artifact of the sequencing pipeline. Roughly uniform sequencing depth across donors was assumed in presence/absence analyses, although this assumption may not hold. The study listed 164 TCR beta chains as associated with cytomegalovirus. A further reported finding was that TCR beta sequences accurately predicted the HLA-A and HLA-B alleles for most subjects in the first cohort. According to the authors, the approach could potentially be generalized to other disease states and immunological phenotypes. In a later analysis, HLA-associated TCR beta chains were found to be more clonally expanded and to have lower generation probabilities than equally common non-associated chains. The earlier analysis of 587 of the donors excluded around 17 rarely observed V segments, including chromosome 9 orphons, because counts were too low. A later analysis associated 16,951 TCR beta sequences with specific HLA alleles at a false discovery rate of 0.05. V-gene and J-gene trimming of TCR beta chains was associated with a missense DCLRE1C variant in a later genetic analysis, and the association was replicated in an independent cohort. According to a later analysis, TCR association rates differed among HLA loci, with DRB1 alleles showing the most associated TCRs and HLA-C alleles showing the fewest. Some IMGT-functional V segments, including TRBV6-2 and TRBV6-3, could not be told apart with the 87-base-pair reads, so those segments were excluded. Because HLA typing was missing for some donors at each locus, association tests included only the typed subset. Correlated functional status among segregating V segments might be attributable to linkage disequilibrium, but an unknown experimental factor could not be ruled out. In vitro tests confirmed that a few of the cytomegalovirus-associated TCR beta chains recognize cytomegalovirus antigens. According to a later analysis, most CMV-associated TCR beta chains appeared to be HLA-restricted, and the HLA associations seemed to be driven largely by CMV exposure. In a later genetic analysis, fewer N-insertions in productive TCRs were reported among donors in an Asian-associated ancestry cluster than the roughly 670-donor mean. In an earlier analysis of some 640 of the donors, most TCR beta V segments were observed in productive rearrangements about 87% or about 30% of the time, broadly matching IMGT annotations. This cohort had only TCR beta chains sequenced, and the lack of alpha or paired-chain data limited which features could be detected. Across donors, most TCR sequences were observed very rarely, whereas some public TCRs were present in many individuals. When HLA alleles, especially DR and DQ, strongly co-occurred, attributing TCR associations to individual alleles was difficult. According to a later analysis, parvovirus B19, influenza, CMV and Epstein-Barr virus appeared linked to several top co-occurrence clusters.

CDR1 is given as SGDLS and CDR2 as YYNGEE, both from the germline V gene. The CDR3 contains 14 residues, cysteine and phenylalanine counted. CDR3 DNA only is kept here, 42 bases in frame from base 1. V is trimmed back by 4 bases and J by 5 bases, and the junction contains 5 bases that no gene match accounts for. The method behind the library was the immunoSEQ multiplex PCR assay. A mixture of 60 forward primers for TCR Vbeta segments and 13 reverse primers for TCR Jbeta segments was used in the multiplex PCR. Amplification of the CDR3 region of rearranged TCR beta genes was performed with a multiplex PCR assay on genomic DNA. Amplified TCR beta libraries were sequenced as 87-base-pair reads on the Illumina HiSeq System. Per the authors' processing: Across the 666 repertoires, a later analysis counted roughly 77 million unique TCR beta chains, 9.5 million to 13 million of which were shared by at least two donors. Raw reads were error-corrected and collapsed into unique sequences by a nearest-neighbor algorithm in which closely related sequences were merged to remove PCR and sequencing errors. Alignment of CDR3 sequences to IMGT reference sequences was used to assign V, D and J gene segments. For a sequence to be retained, a match of at least six nucleotides was required to both a V gene segment and a J gene segment. A rearrangement was called productive if the CDR3 had no stop codons and remained in frame with V and J, and every other rearrangement was called non-productive. CDR3 was defined by IMGT convention, running from the second conserved V-encoded cysteine to the conserved J-encoded phenylalanine. The earlier analysis of a few hundred of the donors excluded any sequence lacking an unambiguous match to a single V gene segment. An earlier analysis of 587 of the donors called V segments functional above 56.7% productive rearrangements and segregating when the between-donor standard deviation exceeded 5%. To diagnose cytomegalovirus status from the catalog of TCR beta chain sequences, a statistical classification framework was built. In a later analysis, V and J genes were assigned by comparing TCR nucleotide sequences against IMGT/GENE-DB human TR gene sequences. The TCRdist pipeline was used in a later analysis to assign CDR3 sequences and most-parsimonious VDJ recombination scenarios. A later analysis defined each TCR beta chain by its CDR3 amino acid sequence plus V-gene family, and excluded reads lacking a unique V-gene family. As a way to deal with suspected cross-contamination and a sequencing artifact, a later analysis dropped 592 nucleotide sequences that were highly shared and had low generation probability. For each public chain, a later analysis derived a clonal expansion index from normalized ranks of inferred template counts within each repertoire. In a later analysis, generation probabilities were computed with a VDJ recombination model fitted to out-of-frame rearrangements, and the resulting probabilities were checked against IGoR. A later analysis scored TCR-TCR, TCR-HLA and TCR-CMV co-occurrence with hypergeometric tests, applying a repertoire-size bias correction to TCR pairs. False discovery rates were estimated in a later analysis by permuting HLA or CMV assignments 20 times. In a later analysis, co-occurring TCRs were grouped using DBSCAN, with TCRdist sequence similarity added in when clustering inside HLA-allele-positive subsets. Repertoires with fewer than 30,000 or more than 120,000 public chains, plus five repertoires with anomalous nucleotide sharing, were excluded from co-occurrence clustering. TCRdb holds this immuneACCESS table with in-frame rearrangements only. Some clones are missing; in checked studies, unresolved V genes explain under half, and the rest has no known cause. V, J and clone size are those of that table, while D and trimming were read from the DNA. Here the sample has under 200,000 clones; about 78% occur a single time. 5.7% of the sample is taken by the ten largest.

The cohort was made up of roughly 670 healthy bone marrow donors. At the time of sampling, all cohort members were nominally healthy, though unrecorded immune exposures were likely present. The donor was CMV seronegative and was included in the group of about 400 seronegative cohort members. A peripheral blood sample was collected from each donor, and TCR beta sequencing was performed on peripheral blood mononuclear cells. The Qiagen DNeasy Blood Extraction Kit was used to extract genomic DNA from the blood cell samples. Sequencing was performed on PBMCs. The chain couples TRBV9 to TRBJ2-2; 7 nucleotides in the junction match TRBD2. This receptor was identified in a middle-aged man in good health and CMV-seronegative. The CDR3 corresponds to CASSPQLATGELFF. The nucleotide sequence is TGTGCCAGCAGCCCCCAACTAGCGACCGGGGAGCTGTTTTTT.